Below, one TCR beta chain is given with its context. This CDR3 is 12 amino acids long. The V gene end was trimmed by 7 bases and the J gene end by 8 bases; junction bases not matched to a gene: 9. CDR1 is SQVTM and CDR2 is ANQGSEA in the germline V gene. This sample is drawn from a study of T cells in localized non-small cell lung cancer. TCRdb keeps only in-frame clones here, not all; method: immunoSEQ multiplex PCR. The sample lists just under 35,000 clones; around 93% were seen once. V and J are TRBV29-1 and TRBJ1-1; TRBD1 matches at 8 bases. The TCR comes from a female donor older than 55 with stage II lung adenocarcinoma. This material consisted of peripheral blood mononuclear cells, taken before any cancer treatment. CDR3 bases: TGCAGCGCTGGACAGGGTGGGGCCGAAGCTTTCTTT. Encoded protein: CSAGQGGAEAFF.